This passage covers 22 T cell receptor beta chains from one sample sequenced in a study of T cell changes during pregnancy in multiple sclerosis. The repertoire was sequenced with immunoSEQ multiplex PCR; TCRdb's copy has only in-frame clones and lacks some. The table lists tens of thousands of clones, roughly 90% of them singletons, with approximately 1.8% in the top ten. The sample was peripheral blood, taken in the first trimester of pregnancy. These receptors were collected from a female donor in good health, enrolled as a control in a pregnancy study.

The rearrangement joins TRBV2 to TRBJ2-7, with D perhaps TRBD2 (6 bases). Germline CDR1 SNHLY, CDR2 FYNNEI. Trimming removed 1 base from V and 3 bases from J, with 16 bases in between. This CDR3 is 16 amino acids long. For the CDR3, the DNA is TGTGCCAGCAGTGAAGGAATTGGCGGGATGAGCTACGAGCAGTACTTC. Its protein product is CASSEGIGGMSYEQYF.

J is TRBJ2-3 and V is TRBV7-4; the match to TRBD2 covers 8 bases. Trimming cost V 4 bases and J 9 bases; bases outside gene matches: 3. Germline V gene lookup returns CDR1 SGHVT and CDR2 SQSDAQ. CDR3 size: 12 residues. CDR3 loop: CASSYRLATQYF. CDR3 sequence (DNA): TGTGCCAGCAGCTACCGACTAGCGACGCAGTATTTT.

This clone was observed once. The V call is TRBV2, the J call TRBJ1-1; tentative D call: TRBD1 (5 bases). The germline V gene has CDR1 SNHLY and CDR2 FYNNEI. Trimming took 5 bases from V and 3 from J, leaving 13 bases between them. The CDR3 runs 14 residues. The DNA of the CDR3 is TGTGCCAGCAGTAATATTGGGACTTACACTGAAGCTTTCTTT. Amino acid sequence: CASSNIGTYTEAFF.

The chain is built from TRBV25-1 and TRBJ2-5; a possible D gene is TRBD1 (6 bases). Trimming shortened V by 4 bases and J by 4 bases, and 16 bases separated the two germline ends. The CDR3 spans 15 residues. The germline V gene encodes CDR1 MGHDK and CDR2 SYGVNS. The CDR3 protein is CASSARQGKVETQYF. In DNA, the CDR3 is TGTGCCAGCAGTGCTCGCCAGGGGAAAGTAGAGACCCAGTACTTC.

The rearrangement uses TRBV5-6 and TRBJ2-1; D gene uncertain. CDR3 length: 14 residues. Trimming pared 3 bases from V and 2 bases from J, leaving 9 bases between. Germline V lookup: CDR1 SGHDT, CDR2 YYEEEE. In DNA, the CDR3 is TGTGCCAGCAGCTCTGTGGGCCCCTACAATGAGCAGTTCTTC. Protein: CASSSVGPYNEQFF.

This chain joins TRBV5-1 and TRBJ1-3; a possible D gene is TRBD1 (6 bases). Germline CDR1 SGHRS, CDR2 YFSETQ. The CDR3 is made up of 15 amino acids. V lost 0 bases, J lost 1 base, and 8 bases lay in between. The DNA of the CDR3 is TGCGCCAGCAGCTTGGAAGGGGGATCTGGAAACACCATATATTTT. Its protein product is CASSLEGGSGNTIYF.

The chain recombines TRBV5-1 with TRBJ2-7; tentatively, D is TRBD1 (6 bases). The CDR3 has 13 amino acids. In germline, CDR1 is SGHRS, CDR2 YFSETQ. V was clipped by 4 bases and J by 6 bases, with 14 bases between them. The CDR3 is CASSGTGLGEQYF. The CDR3 region has the DNA TGCGCCAGCAGCGGCACAGGGTTGGGCGAGCAGTACTTC.

The gene calls are TRBV6-1 and TRBJ1-2; no clear D. The CDR3 totals 15 residues. Trimming cost V 0 bases and J 8 bases, with 16 bases left between them. Germline V gene sequence: CDR1 MNHNS, CDR2 SASEGT. The CDR3 sequence is CASSEASEGRSGYTF. CDR3 DNA: TGTGCCAGCAGTGAAGCTTCGGAGGGAAGGTCCGGCTACACCTTC.

J is TRBJ2-1 and V is TRBV28, with D perhaps matching TRBD2 (5 bases). CDR1 is MDHEN and CDR2 is SYDVKM in the germline V gene. The V end lost 1 base, the J end lost 13 bases, and 14 bases lay between the germline ends. The CDR3 runs to 13 residues. CDR3 sequence (DNA): TGTGCCAGCAGTTTATTGGAACGGGGATCTCAGTTCTTC. This gives the protein CASSLLERGSQFF.

The chain has TRBV7-9 and TRBJ2-3, with D tentatively TRBD2 (5 bases). CDR3 length equals 18 residues. V was pared by 1 base and J by 0 bases, with 17 bases between. Germline lookup yields CDR1 SEHNR and CDR2 FQNEAQ (reference sequence). The CDR3 sequence is CASSLGAEAYPSTDTQYF. CDR3 sequence (DNA): TGTGCCAGCAGCTTAGGAGCGGAAGCTTACCCTAGCACAGATACGCAGTATTTT.

V gene TRBV7-8 combines with J gene TRBJ2-7; 9 bases are shared with TRBD2. The germline gives CDR1 SGHVS, CDR2 FQNEAQ. The CDR3 length is 15 residues. V shed 1 base, J shed 6 bases, and the junction held 7 bases outside the gene matches. The chain's CDR3 is CASSLGLAGEGEQYF. The CDR3 DNA sequence: TGTGCCAGCAGCTTAGGGTTAGCGGGAGAAGGCGAGCAGTACTTC.

The V gene is TRBV6-5, the J gene TRBJ1-3; D ambiguous. V was trimmed by 4 bases and J by 6 bases, leaving 16 bases between them. CDR1 is MNHEY and CDR2 is SVGAGI in the germline V gene. The CDR3 loop spans 15 amino acids. The CDR3 region is CASSSEGGWENTIYF. CDR3 sequence (DNA): TGTGCCAGCAGTTCCGAGGGTGGATGGGAAAACACCATATATTTT.

The genes are TRBV5-1 and TRBJ2-2; tentative D call: TRBD2 (6 bases). Trimming took 1 base from V and 4 from J, leaving 8 bases between them. The V gene's germline CDR1 is SGHRS and CDR2 YFSETQ. CDR3 length: 14 amino acids. The CDR3 coding sequence is TGCGCCAGCAGCTTGAGCGGGTCCACCGGGGAGCTGTTTTTT. Amino acids: CASSLSGSTGELFF.

V and J are TRBV5-6 and TRBJ2-1; 7 bases fit TRBD1. V shed 4 bases, J shed 0 bases, and the junction held 4 bases outside the gene matches. The CDR3 runs 15 residues. Germline V gene data show CDR1 as SGHDT and CDR2 as YYEEEE. The CDR3 protein is CASSTGQISYNEQFF. In DNA, the CDR3 is TGTGCCAGCAGCACGGGACAGATCTCCTACAATGAGCAGTTCTTC.

The chain is built from TRBV6-1 and TRBJ2-7; 7 bases align to TRBD2. After removal of 6 bases from V and 2 bases from J, the junction contained 4 bases not matched to a gene. Per the germline V gene, CDR1 is MNHNS and CDR2 is SASEGT. CDR3 length: 13 amino acids. The CDR3: CASSNSGPYEQYF. The CDR3 region has the DNA TGTGCCAGCAGCAATAGCGGGCCCTACGAGCAGTACTTC.

The chain carries TRBV19 and TRBJ2-3; D ambiguous. CDR1 is LNHDA and CDR2 is SQIVND in the germline V gene (reference sequence). The CDR3 runs 13 residues. The V end was cut by 5 bases, the J end by 6 bases, with 12 bases between. Here the CDR3 reads CASSPWRSDTQYF. The CDR3 nucleotides read TGTGCCAGTAGTCCCTGGAGATCCGATACGCAGTATTTT.

The V call is TRBV5-1, the J call TRBJ2-5; D possibly corresponds to TRBD2 (6 bases). In germline, CDR1 is SGHRS, CDR2 YFSETQ. CDR3 size: 15 residues. The germline V and J ends were trimmed by 1 base and 5 bases, with 15 bases remaining between them. CDR3 nucleotide sequence: TGCGCCAGCAGCTTGAGTTCCGACCGGGGGGAGACCCAGTACTTC. As protein: CASSLSSDRGETQYF. Full variable domain (missing parts from reference TRBV5-1 and TRBJ2-5): KAGVTQTPRYLIKTRGQQVTLSCSPISGHRSVSWYQQTPGQGLQFLFEYFSETQRNKGNFPGRFSGRQFSNSRSEMNVSTLELGDSALYLCASSLSSDRGETQYFGPGTRLLVL.

V gene TRBV5-1 combines with J gene TRBJ2-5; TRBD2 is a possible D gene (5 bases). There are 15 residues in the CDR3. Germline-derived CDR1 and CDR2 are SGHRS and YFSETQ. Trimming stripped 0 bases from V and 5 bases from J, with 14 bases between. The CDR3 DNA follows: TGCGCCAGCAGCTTGGAGGCCAACTGGAGGGAGACCCAGTACTTC. As protein: CASSLEANWRETQYF.

The V call is TRBV4-1, the J call TRBJ2-7; D remains unclear. Germline values: CDR1 MGHRA, CDR2 YSYEKL. The CDR3 covers 14 residues. Trimming left V 1 base short and J 3 bases short, with 10 bases between. CDR3 region: CASSQGETGYEQYF. The DNA of the CDR3 is TGCGCCAGCAGCCAAGGCGAGACGGGCTACGAGCAGTACTTC.

The chain employs TRBV5-6 and TRBJ2-3; the D gene is possibly TRBD2 (5 bases). The CDR3 has 14 amino acids. Germline values: CDR1 SGHDT, CDR2 YYEEEE. V was cut by 2 bases and J by 1 base, with 8 bases left in between. For the CDR3, the DNA is TGTGCCAGCAGCTTCGGCGGGCGCACAGATACGCAGTATTTT. This codes for CASSFGGRTDTQYF.

There are a few counts of this clone. The chain is built from TRBV28 and TRBJ1-1, with TRBD1 matching 7 bases. V was clipped by 7 bases and J by 4 bases; unmatched bases: 6. The CDR3 sequence is 13 residues long. The germline CDR1 and CDR2 sequences are MDHEN and SYDVKM. The CDR3 DNA follows: TGTGCCAGCAAGAGGGCAGGGGGCACTGAAGCTTTCTTT. Translation: CASKRAGGTEAFF.

This chain connects TRBV7-9 to TRBJ1-3, with D unclear. The CDR3 has 17 amino acids. The V gene's germline CDR1 is SEHNR and CDR2 FQNEAQ (reference sequence). Deletions cut 6 bases from V and 0 bases from J, with 18 bases between. The CDR3 sequence: CASSFNPGIYSGNTIYF. The CDR3 DNA sequence: TGTGCCAGCAGTTTCAACCCGGGGATTTACTCTGGAAACACCATATATTTT.